This T cell receptor (beta chain) was captured in a study of Graves' ophthalmopathy and Graves' hyperthyroidism (dated by TCRdb to the late 2010s). The study in broad terms: Peripheral blood was collected at initial diagnosis, prior to any treatment. The approximately 100 discovery patients were divided at random into training and test sets in a 7:3 ratio. For independent validation, a separate cohort was made up of approximately 19 hyperthyroidism patients plus 17 patients who later progressed from hyperthyroidism to ophthalmopathy. In more than five hyperthyroidism patients, the T-cell repertoires found in thyroid tissue were compared with those found in blood. The study used signatures of the TCR beta repertoire to tell Graves' ophthalmopathy apart from Graves' hyperthyroidism and to predict which patients would progress to ophthalmopathy. Following sampling, methimazole starting at 30 mg daily was administered to hyperthyroidism patients, and high-dose intravenous methylprednisolone was administered to ophthalmopathy patients. In total, 135 blood samples were TCR-sequenced: 40 to 45 ophthalmopathy, some 75 hyperthyroidism and roughly 17 hyperthyroidism-to-ophthalmopathy patients. To explore V-J signatures distinguishing ophthalmopathy from hyperthyroidism, a discovery set of around 100 patients (43 ophthalmopathy, about 57 stable hyperthyroidism) was enrolled. Here is what the overall study found, with its caveats: Sample size was not statistically predetermined, and group allocation was not concealed from the investigators. Among expanded thyroid clonotypes with frequency above 0.001, most also showed up in blood, which suggests that blood repertoires may reflect the thyroid immune response. Ophthalmopathy was separated from stable hyperthyroidism by the 13-signature model with roughly 87% sensitivity and 81% to 84% specificity in cross-validation and with 80%/75% in the test set. In validation, the model predicted ophthalmopathy progression with nearly 71% sensitivity and 72.22% specificity; some 13 predicted patients were CT-confirmed with GO in a median of about 6.1 months.

This clonotype was recorded at least ten times. Its specific antigen is unknown. Per-nucleotide qualities are absent, and no much larger clonotype sits a single base away. Hyperthyroidism was defined as stable when no progression to ophthalmopathy occurred within 18 months of follow-up. The hyperthyroidism patients were 18 to 65 years old and newly diagnosed, with a disease duration of less than 2 months. Anyone with other autoimmune diseases, uncontrolled infections, pregnancy or lactation was excluded from the study. Diagnosis relied on clinical symptoms, serum thyroxine, TRAb, thyroid ultrasound and orbital computed tomography. Using Ficoll-Paque density gradient centrifugation, PBMCs were isolated from 8.5 to 10 ml of fresh peripheral blood. Total RNA was extracted using Trizol reagent, and RNA quality was checked on an Agilent 2100 Bioanalyzer. For repertoire sequencing, TCR beta CDR3 regions were amplified from RNA transcripts. A first-round RT-PCR used HTBI primers with the Qiagen OneStep RT-PCR kit, followed by a second-round multiplex PCR, size selection and purification. Libraries were sequenced paired-end with 100 bp reads on an Illumina HiSeq2000. Per the authors' processing: SOAPnuke was used to process the reads, throwing out any read that had adapters, had uncalled bases, had a mean Phred below 15, or lacked an exact constant-primer or identifier match. COPE v1.2.5 was used to merge high-quality paired reads. Clonotypes were defined as unique nucleotide sequences and were aligned to IMGT TRB V, D and J references using MiTCR v1.1. The analysis was limited to V-J combinations with a frequency above 0.0001, which together covered 99.2% of repertoires. For each V-J combination, a TCR clonal expansion and chaos score was defined as F50 clonal expansion divided by the chaos observed in the TCRdist matrix. Features were reduced by Welch's t-statistics and random forest to around 14 V-J combinations, which fed a naive Bayes classifier. The Morisita-Horn index was used to measure how similar the thyroid and blood repertoires were. The raw public data were reprocessed by TCRdb itself: fastp quality trimming at Q25, MiXCR clonotype calling, in-frame beta chains only. Each record represents a unique CDR3 protein, reported with the most common genes and DNA among its rows. The V and J calls were not made by the authors but by TCRdb's processing. This sample holds 600,000 to 650,000 distinct CDR3 sequences; approximately 22% were observed only once. Roughly 6.9% of the sample is in the top ten clones.

Input material: peripheral blood. The clonotype originates from a young woman with stable Graves' hyperthyroidism. Some clones in this sample may be carry-over from other donors' samples. Donor details come from another sample of the same person, matched by shared clones.

The bases read TGTGCCAGCAGTTACGCGGCGGAGGCGCACATTCAGTACTTC. Its product reads: CASSYAAEAHIQYF. The sequence links TRBV6-2 or TRBV6-3 to TRBJ2-4; TRBD2 is a weak D gene call, 5 bases matching. A distance of 13 bases separates the germline ends of V and J, which lose 2 bases and 8 bases respectively. The germline V gene specifies MNHEY as CDR1 and SVGEGT as CDR2. The cysteine opens and the phenylalanine closes a CDR3 of 14 amino acids. Only the CDR3 portion is preserved as DNA: 42 bases, with reading frame beginning at the first base.